The 7 T cell receptor beta chains listed next were all sequenced from one sample in a study of T cell changes during pregnancy in multiple sclerosis. The assay was immunoSEQ multiplex PCR, and TCRdb's table has in-frame clones only and misses some. The sample carries fewer than 65,000 clones, 91% recorded once. The sequenced sample was CD4+ T cells from peripheral blood mononuclear cells, obtained in the first trimester of pregnancy. All receptors come from a female donor with multiple sclerosis, enrolled in a pregnancy study.

This chain links TRBV7-3 with TRBJ1-1, with unresolved D. CDR1 is SGHTA, CDR2 FQGTGA, per germline. Trimming pared 5 bases from V and 0 bases from J, leaving 7 bases between. The CDR3 has 13 residues. CDR3 region: CASSPTLNTEAFF. The CDR3 nucleotides are TGTGCCAGCAGCCCGACATTGAACACTGAAGCTTTCTTT.

The genes are TRBV6-6 and TRBJ1-1; D uncertain. The CDR3 sequence is 13 residues long. Germline-derived CDR1 and CDR2 are MNHNY and SVGAGI (reference sequence). Trimming pared 5 bases from V and 5 bases from J, leaving 12 bases between. The CDR3 coding sequence is TGTGCCAGCAGTCCCCCGGAGGTTACTGAAGCTTTCTTT. As protein: CASSPPEVTEAFF.

The V gene is TRBV2, the J gene TRBJ2-3; TRBD2 agrees at 9 bases. Germline V gene data show CDR1 as SNHLY and CDR2 as FYNNEI. Germline trimming cut 10 bases from V and 15 bases from J; bases unmatched to any gene: 14. CDR3 size: 12 residues. The CDR3 DNA reads TGTGCCACCACTGGGGAGCGGGGGGAGTCTTATTTT. Its translation: CATTGERGESYF.

This clone was picked up one time. V gene TRBV7-6 combines with J gene TRBJ1-5; 7 bases match TRBD1. Losses at the gene ends were 4 bases for V and 1 base for J; bases not matched to a gene: 4. Germline CDR1 reads SGHVS; CDR2 reads FNYEAQ. CDR3 length equals 15 residues. The CDR3 spells CASSSSQGSNQPQHF. CDR3 in DNA: TGTGCCAGCAGCTCCTCACAGGGGAGCAATCAGCCCCAGCATTTT.

CDR3 DNA: TGTGCCAGCAGTTACTCGATGGGAGGGGATCAGCCCCAGCATTTT. This encodes CASSYSMGGDQPQHF. The chain is built from TRBV6-5 and TRBJ1-5; D may be TRBD1 (5 bases). The CDR3 extends over 15 amino acids. Germline V gives CDR1 MNHEY, CDR2 SVGAGI. With 0 bases removed from V and 5 bases from J, the gap between germline ends came to 11 bases.

This clone was counted once. The CDR3 sequence: CASSGQGSGDSPLHF. The CDR3 DNA reads as TGTGCCAGCAGCGGCCAGGGTTCCGGAGATTCACCCCTCCACTTT. The V gene is TRBV7-9, the J gene TRBJ1-6; possibly TRBD1 for D (5 bases). Trimming pared 5 bases from V and 8 bases from J, leaving 16 bases between. CDR1 and CDR2 (germline): SEHNR, FQNEAQ (reference sequence). The CDR3 contains 15 residues.

The chain uses TRBV5-6 and TRBJ1-4, with 10 bases identical to TRBD1. The junction had 7 bases not matched to a gene; V was cut back by 6 bases and J by 8 bases. This CDR3 is 14 amino acids long. Germline V gene lookup returns CDR1 SGHDT and CDR2 YYEEEE. The CDR3 reads CASMPGQGYEKLFF. Here the CDR3 DNA reads TGTGCCAGCATGCCGGGACAGGGGTACGAAAAACTGTTTTTT.